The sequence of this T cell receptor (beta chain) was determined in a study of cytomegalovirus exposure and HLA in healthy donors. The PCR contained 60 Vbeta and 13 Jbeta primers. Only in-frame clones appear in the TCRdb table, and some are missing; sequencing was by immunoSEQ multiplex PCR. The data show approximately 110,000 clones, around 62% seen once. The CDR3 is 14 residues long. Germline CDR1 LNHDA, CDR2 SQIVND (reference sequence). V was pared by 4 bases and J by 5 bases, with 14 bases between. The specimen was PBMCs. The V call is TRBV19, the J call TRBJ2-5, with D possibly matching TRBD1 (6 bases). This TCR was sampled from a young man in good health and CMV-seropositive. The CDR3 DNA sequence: TGTGCCAGTAGTAGGACAGCTACGGGGGAGACCCAGTACTTC. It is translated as CASSRTATGETQYF.